The 20 T cell receptor beta chains reported below all come from one sample, sequenced in a study of cytomegalovirus exposure and HLA in healthy donors. The PCR ran on 60 Vbeta and 13 Jbeta primers. Libraries were prepared by immunoSEQ multiplex PCR; TCRdb keeps only in-frame clonotypes and omits some of them. The sample yields 90,000 or so clones, around 78% seen once. The sample was PBMCs. Receptors were obtained from a male donor in good health and CMV-seropositive.

This clone has a single count. The chain combines TRBV14 with TRBJ1-1; D not resolved. V was cut by 4 bases and J by 0 bases, with 9 bases left in between. Germline-derived CDR1 and CDR2 are SGHDN and FVKESK. This CDR3 is built from 14 residues. The CDR3: CASSRTQLNTEAFF. CDR3 DNA sequence: TGTGCCAGCAGCCGCACACAGCTGAACACTGAAGCTTTCTTT.

The chain has TRBV7-8 and TRBJ1-5, with D hard to call. V lost 1 base and J lost 3, with 10 bases in between. This CDR3 contains 15 residues. Germline CDR1 and CDR2: SGHVS and FQNEAQ. The CDR3 nucleotides are TGTGCCAGCAGCTTAGGGGCAGCCGACAATCAGCCCCAGCATTTT. This codes for CASSLGAADNQPQHF.

This clone has a handful of counts. The same CDR3 is also encoded by other DNA sequences in this sample. V usage is TRBV5-1 and J usage is TRBJ2-7; D gene ambiguous. Looked up from germline, CDR1 is SGHRS and CDR2 is YFSETQ. The CDR3 runs 13 residues. Deletions cut 2 bases from V and 5 bases from J, with 11 bases between. The CDR3 bases are TGCGCCAGCAGCTTCCCTACTACTAACGAGCAGTACTTC. It encodes CASSFPTTNEQYF.

The CDR3 DNA follows: TGTGCCACCAGCAGCGGACATTCGGGGACCCAGTACTTC. Translating it yields CATSSGHSGTQYF. The chain uses TRBV15 and TRBJ2-5; D is perhaps TRBD1 (5 bases). In germline, CDR1 is LNHNV, CDR2 YYDKDF (reference sequence). Trimming took off 3 bases at V and 7 bases at J, with 12 bases between the two ends. The CDR3 spans 13 residues.

The rearrangement joins TRBV6-4 to TRBJ2-3; 11 bases are shared with TRBD2. This CDR3 comprises 17 residues. The J segment lost 5 bases and the V segment lost 0 bases, leaving 7 bases of the junction unmatched. In germline, CDR1 is MRHNA, CDR2 SNTAGT. CDR3 coding DNA: TGTGCCAGCAGTGACTCTGTAGCGGGAGGGCCTATAGATACGCAGTATTTT. Residues: CASSDSVAGGPIDTQYF.

This clone was detected only a few times. The V and J genes are TRBV5-1 and TRBJ2-1, with 11 bases fitting TRBD2. The CDR3 consists of 16 residues. The V gene's germline CDR1 is SGHRS and CDR2 YFSETQ. With 4 bases clipped from V and 8 bases from J, the junction kept 11 bases outside the gene matches. In nucleotides, the CDR3 is TGCGCCAGCAGCCCGGAACTAGCGGGAGTAGGGGATGAGCAGTTCTTC. Translated, it gives CASSPELAGVGDEQFF.

This rearrangement joins TRBV19 to TRBJ1-1; TRBD1 matches at 7 bases. Losses at the gene ends were 5 bases for V and 2 bases for J; bases not matched to a gene: 2. This CDR3 has 13 amino acids. CDR1 LNHDA and CDR2 SQIVND come from the germline V gene (reference sequence). CDR3 protein: CASSWDSNTEAFF. The CDR3 nucleotides are TGTGCCAGTAGTTGGGACAGTAACACTGAAGCTTTCTTT. The whole variable domain, remainder taken from reference TRBV19 and TRBJ1-1, is DGGITQSPKYLFRKEGQNVTLSCEQNLNHDAMYWYRQDPGQGLRLIYYSQIVNDFQKGDIAEGYSVSREKKESFPLTVTSAQKNPTAFYLCASSWDSNTEAFFGQGTRLTVV.

The CDR3 loop is CASSEGGELFF. CDR3 bases: TGTGCCAGCAGCGAGGGGGGGGAGCTGTTTTTT. This chain joins TRBV9 and TRBJ2-2, with TRBD1 as a possible D gene (5 bases). The CDR3 sequence is 11 residues long. V lost 3 bases and J lost 8, with 5 bases in between. Germline V lookup: CDR1 SGDLS, CDR2 YYNGEE.

The chain is built from TRBV18 and TRBJ2-7; the D gene is possibly TRBD1 (6 bases). CDR3 size: 16 residues. With 2 bases removed from V and 2 bases from J, the gap between germline ends came to 16 bases. CDR1 is KGHSH and CDR2 is LQKENI in the germline V gene. As DNA, the CDR3 is TGTGCCAGCTCACCAATACAGGGACAAGGACCCTACGAGCAGTACTTC. Amino acid sequence: CASSPIQGQGPYEQYF.

J is TRBJ2-2 and V is TRBV9; 7 positions agree with TRBD2. V gave up 4 bases and J gave up 1 base; unmatched junction bases: 4. Per germline, CDR1 SGDLS and CDR2 YYNGEE. This CDR3 comprises 15 residues. In DNA form, the CDR3 reads TGTGCCAGCAGCACCTCGGGGGGGAACACCGGGGAGCTGTTTTTT. It translates to CASSTSGGNTGELFF.

This clone was recorded once. This sequence joins TRBV7-9 and TRBJ1-4, with D unresolved. V was clipped by 5 bases and J by 8 bases, with 18 bases between them. The germline gives CDR1 SEHNR, CDR2 FQNEAQ (reference sequence). CDR3 length: 15 amino acids. The CDR3 DNA is TGTGCCAGCAGCATAGAGGGAGGAGCGGACGAAAAACTGTTTTTT. It codes for CASSIEGGADEKLFF.

The chain combines TRBV9 with TRBJ2-1; the match to TRBD1 covers 8 bases. In germline, CDR1 is SGDLS, CDR2 YYNGEE. The V gene end was trimmed by 4 bases and the J gene end by 8 bases; junction bases not matched to a gene: 11. The CDR3 covers 15 residues. CDR3 sequence reads: CASSPRSGGRDEQFF. Written as DNA, the CDR3 is TGTGCCAGCAGCCCCCGGTCAGGGGGCAGGGATGAGCAGTTCTTC.

This chain links TRBV18 with TRBJ1-2, with 8 bases fitting TRBD1. The CDR3 consists of 14 residues. Germline lookup yields CDR1 KGHSH and CDR2 LQKENI. The ends lost 3 bases at V and 3 bases at J; junction bases unmatched: 3. Here the CDR3 reads CASSPTGVDYGYTF. The CDR3 DNA reads as TGTGCCAGCTCACCGACAGGGGTGGACTATGGCTACACCTTC.

The rearrangement uses TRBV5-1 and TRBJ2-3, with 9 bases lining up with TRBD2. J lost 5 bases, V lost 4 bases, and 8 bases had no gene match. Germline CDR1 and CDR2: SGHRS and YFSETQ. This CDR3 has 15 residues. In DNA form, the CDR3 reads TGCGCCAGCAGCAGGGCTAGCGGGGCGGAAGATACGCAGTATTTT. This sequence encodes CASSRASGAEDTQYF.

This clone has only a few counts. The rearrangement joins TRBV7-2 to TRBJ1-2, with a tentative D call TRBD1 (5 bases). The CDR3 loop spans 14 amino acids. Germline values: CDR1 SGHTA, CDR2 FQGNSA. V was trimmed by 5 bases and J by 2 bases, leaving 12 bases between them. The CDR3 nucleotides read TGTGCCAGCAGCCCACAGGATACGAACTATGGCTACACCTTC. Protein product: CASSPQDTNYGYTF.

The chain employs TRBV18 and TRBJ1-3; 7 bases map to TRBD1. This CDR3 is built from 15 residues. V shed 4 bases and J 9 bases; nucleotides not matched to a gene: 12. The V gene's germline CDR1 is KGHSH and CDR2 LQKENI. CDR3: CASSRPTGTRSTIYF. DNA of the CDR3: TGTGCCAGCTCACGACCGACAGGGACGAGAAGCACCATATATTTT.

The chain recombines TRBV15 with TRBJ1-5; 7 nucleotides line up with TRBD1. Trimming cost V 6 bases and J 2 bases; bases outside gene matches: 4. CDR1 is LNHNV and CDR2 is YYDKDF in the germline V gene (reference sequence). The CDR3 has 14 residues. The CDR3 here is CATRGGGGNQPQHF. In DNA form, the CDR3 reads TGTGCCACCAGAGGGGGCGGCGGCAATCAGCCCCAGCATTTT.

This chain uses TRBV5-1 with TRBJ1-4; D is perhaps TRBD1 (6 bases). The CDR3 is made up of 14 amino acids. The V end was cut by 4 bases, the J end by 8 bases, with 15 bases between. CDR1 is SGHRS and CDR2 is YFSETQ in the germline V gene. The CDR3 region has the DNA TGCGCCAGCAGCCGCGTAGGGGGGGAAGAAAAACTGTTTTTT. Protein sequence: CASSRVGGEEKLFF.

The chain recombines TRBV29-1 with TRBJ2-3, with TRBD2 matching over 9 bases. Trimming cost V 3 bases and J 3 bases; bases outside gene matches: 10. CDR1 is SQVTM, CDR2 ANQGSEA, per germline. This CDR3 region has 16 residues. For the CDR3, the DNA is TGCAGCGTTGAGAGAAGGTCGCGGGAGGGTACAGATACGCAGTATTTT. Its protein is CSVERRSREGTDTQYF.

The chain uses TRBV5-1 and TRBJ2-2; D may be TRBD2 (6 bases). Per germline, CDR1 SGHRS and CDR2 YFSETQ. This CDR3 has 16 residues. Trimming left V 0 bases short and J 1 base short, with 10 bases between. The CDR3: CASSLGWGLNTGELFF. In nucleotides, the CDR3 is TGCGCCAGCAGCTTGGGATGGGGACTGAACACCGGGGAGCTGTTTTTT.